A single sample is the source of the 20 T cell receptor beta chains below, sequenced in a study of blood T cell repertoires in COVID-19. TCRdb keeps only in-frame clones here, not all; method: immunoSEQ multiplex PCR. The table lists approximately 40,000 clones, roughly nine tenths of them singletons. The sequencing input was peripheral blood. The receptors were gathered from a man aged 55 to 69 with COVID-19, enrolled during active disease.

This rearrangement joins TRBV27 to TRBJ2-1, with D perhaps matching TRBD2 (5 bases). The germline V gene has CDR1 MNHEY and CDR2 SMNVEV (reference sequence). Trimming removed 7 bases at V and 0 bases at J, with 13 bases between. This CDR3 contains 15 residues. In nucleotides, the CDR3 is TGTGCCAGCACAAAGGGCGGGCCCTCCTACAATGAGCAGTTCTTC. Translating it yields CASTKGGPSYNEQFF.

The CDR3 protein is CASSEKLAGNLLGETQYF. The CDR3 DNA sequence: TGCGCCAGCAGCGAAAAACTAGCGGGGAATCTCCTAGGGGAGACCCAGTACTTC. The chain employs TRBV4-1 and TRBJ2-5; 10 nucleotides agree with TRBD2. V lost 5 bases and J lost 5; bases outside the gene matches: 17. Germline loops: CDR1 MGHRA, CDR2 YSYEKL. The CDR3 runs to 18 residues.

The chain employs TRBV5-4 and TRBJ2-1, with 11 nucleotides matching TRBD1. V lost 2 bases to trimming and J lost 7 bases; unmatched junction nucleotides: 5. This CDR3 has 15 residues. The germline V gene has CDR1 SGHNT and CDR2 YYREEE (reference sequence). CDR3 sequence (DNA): TGTGCCAGCAGCTTCCGGGACAGGGGGGCGAATGAGCAGTTCTTC. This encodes CASSFRDRGANEQFF.

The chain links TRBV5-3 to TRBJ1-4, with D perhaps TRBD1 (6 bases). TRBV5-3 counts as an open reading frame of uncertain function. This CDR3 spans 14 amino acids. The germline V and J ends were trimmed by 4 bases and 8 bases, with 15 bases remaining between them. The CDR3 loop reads CARSLPGVGEKLFF. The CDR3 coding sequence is TGTGCCAGAAGCCTGCCAGGGGTTGGAGAAAAACTGTTTTTT.

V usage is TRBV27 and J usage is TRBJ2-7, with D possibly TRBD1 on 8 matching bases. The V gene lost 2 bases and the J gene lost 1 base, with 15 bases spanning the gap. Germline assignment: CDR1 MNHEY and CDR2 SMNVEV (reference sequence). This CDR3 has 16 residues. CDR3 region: CASSLLTGGVSYEQYF. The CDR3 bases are TGTGCCAGCAGTTTACTAACAGGGGGGGTATCCTACGAGCAGTACTTC.

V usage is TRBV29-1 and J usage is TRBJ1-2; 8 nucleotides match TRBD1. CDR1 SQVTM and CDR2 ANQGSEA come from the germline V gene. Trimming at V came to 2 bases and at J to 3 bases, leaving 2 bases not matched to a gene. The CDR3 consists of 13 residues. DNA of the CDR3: TGCAGCGTTGAAACAGGGGGTGACTATGGCTACACCTTC. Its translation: CSVETGGDYGYTF.

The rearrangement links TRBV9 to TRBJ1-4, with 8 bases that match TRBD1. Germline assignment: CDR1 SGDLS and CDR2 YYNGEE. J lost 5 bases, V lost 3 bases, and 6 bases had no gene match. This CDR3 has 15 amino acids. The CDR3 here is CASSARTGINEKLFF. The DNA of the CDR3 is TGTGCCAGCAGCGCCCGGACAGGGATAAATGAAAAACTGTTTTTT.

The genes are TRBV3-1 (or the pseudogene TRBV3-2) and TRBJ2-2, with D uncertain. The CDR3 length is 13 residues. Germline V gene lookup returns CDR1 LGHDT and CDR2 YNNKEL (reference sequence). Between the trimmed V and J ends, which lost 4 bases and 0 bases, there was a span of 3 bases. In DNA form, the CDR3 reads TGTGCCAGCAGCCTATCGAACACCGGGGAGCTGTTTTTT. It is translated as CASSLSNTGELFF.

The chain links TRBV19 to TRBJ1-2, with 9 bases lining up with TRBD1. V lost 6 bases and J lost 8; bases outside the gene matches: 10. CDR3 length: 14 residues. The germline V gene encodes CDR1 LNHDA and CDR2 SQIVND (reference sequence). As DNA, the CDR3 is TGTGCCAGTAGGATTGGGACAGGGCTGGAAGGCTACACCTTC. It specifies CASRIGTGLEGYTF. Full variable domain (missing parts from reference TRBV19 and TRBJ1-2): DGGITQSPKYLFRKEGQNVTLSCEQNLNHDAMYWYRQDPGQGLRLIYYSQIVNDFQKGDIAEGYSVSREKKESFPLTVTSAQKNPTAFYLCASRIGTGLEGYTFGSGTRLTVV.

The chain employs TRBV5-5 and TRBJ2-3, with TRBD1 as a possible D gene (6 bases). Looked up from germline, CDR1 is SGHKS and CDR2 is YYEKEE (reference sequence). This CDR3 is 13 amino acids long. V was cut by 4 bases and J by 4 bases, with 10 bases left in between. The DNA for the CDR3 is TGTGCCAGCAGCCTGAGGACAGCAGATACGCAGTATTTT. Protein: CASSLRTADTQYF. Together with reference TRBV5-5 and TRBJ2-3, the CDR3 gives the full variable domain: DAGVTQSPTHLIKTRGQQVTLRCSPISGHKSVSWYQQVLGQGPQFIFQYYEKEERGRGNFPDRFSARQFPNYSSELNVNALLLGDSALYLCASSLRTADTQYFGPGTRLTVL.

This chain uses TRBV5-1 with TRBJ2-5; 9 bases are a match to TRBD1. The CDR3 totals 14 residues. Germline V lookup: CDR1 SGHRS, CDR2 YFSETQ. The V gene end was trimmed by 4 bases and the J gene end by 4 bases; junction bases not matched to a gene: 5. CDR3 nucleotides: TGCGCCAGCAGCCCAAGGACAGGGGTAGAGACCCAGTACTTC. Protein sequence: CASSPRTGVETQYF.

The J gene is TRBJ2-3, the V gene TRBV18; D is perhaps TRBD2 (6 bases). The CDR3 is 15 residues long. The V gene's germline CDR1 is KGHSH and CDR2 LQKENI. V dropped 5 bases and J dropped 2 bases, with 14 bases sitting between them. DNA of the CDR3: TGTGCCAGCTCAAATAGCGGAACCTCCACAGATACGCAGTATTTT. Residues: CASSNSGTSTDTQYF.

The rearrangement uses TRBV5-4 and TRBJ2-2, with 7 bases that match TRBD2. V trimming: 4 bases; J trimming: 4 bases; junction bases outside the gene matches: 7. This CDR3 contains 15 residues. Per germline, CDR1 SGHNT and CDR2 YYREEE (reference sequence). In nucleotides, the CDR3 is TGTGCCAGCAGCGGGAGGGCGGAGAGCACCGGGGAGCTGTTTTTT. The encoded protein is CASSGRAESTGELFF.

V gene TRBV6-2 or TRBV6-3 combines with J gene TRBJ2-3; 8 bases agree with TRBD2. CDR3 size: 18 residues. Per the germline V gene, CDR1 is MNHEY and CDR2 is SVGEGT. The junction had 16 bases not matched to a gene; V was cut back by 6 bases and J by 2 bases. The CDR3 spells CASSGWGLVAGPTDTQYF. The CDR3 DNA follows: TGTGCCAGCAGCGGTTGGGGGCTGGTAGCGGGGCCCACAGATACGCAGTATTTT.

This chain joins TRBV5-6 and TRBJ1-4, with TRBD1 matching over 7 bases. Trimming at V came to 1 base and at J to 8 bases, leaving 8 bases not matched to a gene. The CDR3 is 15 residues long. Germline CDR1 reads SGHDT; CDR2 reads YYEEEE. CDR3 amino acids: CASSLTTGAREKLFF. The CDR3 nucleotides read TGTGCCAGCAGCTTGACTACAGGGGCTAGGGAAAAACTGTTTTTT.

CDR3 sequence (DNA): TGTGCCAGCATCCTCGCTAGCGGGAACGTCGGGGAGCTGTTTTTT. Amino acid sequence: CASILASGNVGELFF. V is TRBV7-9 and J is TRBJ2-2; the match to TRBD2 covers 9 bases. Germline values: CDR1 SEHNR, CDR2 FQNEAQ (reference sequence). V trimming: 7 bases; J trimming: 7 bases; junction bases outside the gene matches: 10. The CDR3 consists of 15 residues.

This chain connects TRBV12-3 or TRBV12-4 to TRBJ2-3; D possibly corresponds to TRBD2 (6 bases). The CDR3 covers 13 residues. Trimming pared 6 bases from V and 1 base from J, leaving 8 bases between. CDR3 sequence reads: CASSPGGTDTQYF. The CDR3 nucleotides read TGTGCCAGCAGCCCGGGAGGCACAGATACGCAGTATTTT.

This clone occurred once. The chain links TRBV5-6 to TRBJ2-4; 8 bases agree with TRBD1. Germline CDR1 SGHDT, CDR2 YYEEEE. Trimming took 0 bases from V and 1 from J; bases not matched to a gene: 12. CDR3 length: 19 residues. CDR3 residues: CASSLEGGTGGGAKNIQYF. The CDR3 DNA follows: TGTGCCAGCAGCTTGGAAGGCGGGACAGGTGGGGGGGCCAAAAACATTCAGTACTTC.

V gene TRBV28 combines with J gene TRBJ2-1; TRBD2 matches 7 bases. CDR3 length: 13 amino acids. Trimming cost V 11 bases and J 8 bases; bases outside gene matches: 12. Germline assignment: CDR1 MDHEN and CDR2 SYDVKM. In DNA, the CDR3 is TGTGCCCTGACTCCGGCGGGAGATGATGAGCAGTTCTTC. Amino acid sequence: CALTPAGDDEQFF. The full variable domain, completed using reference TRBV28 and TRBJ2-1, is DVKVTQSSRYLVKRTGEKVFLECVQDMDHENMFWYRQDPGLGLRLIYFSYDVKMKEKGDIPEGYSVSREKKERFSLILESASTNQTSMYLCALTPAGDDEQFFGPGTRLTVL.

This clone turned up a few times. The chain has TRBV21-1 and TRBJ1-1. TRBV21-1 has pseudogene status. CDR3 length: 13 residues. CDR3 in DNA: TGTGCCAGCAGCCCTAGGGGAGGGGGGGAAGCTTTCTTT. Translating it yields CASSPRGGGEAFF.